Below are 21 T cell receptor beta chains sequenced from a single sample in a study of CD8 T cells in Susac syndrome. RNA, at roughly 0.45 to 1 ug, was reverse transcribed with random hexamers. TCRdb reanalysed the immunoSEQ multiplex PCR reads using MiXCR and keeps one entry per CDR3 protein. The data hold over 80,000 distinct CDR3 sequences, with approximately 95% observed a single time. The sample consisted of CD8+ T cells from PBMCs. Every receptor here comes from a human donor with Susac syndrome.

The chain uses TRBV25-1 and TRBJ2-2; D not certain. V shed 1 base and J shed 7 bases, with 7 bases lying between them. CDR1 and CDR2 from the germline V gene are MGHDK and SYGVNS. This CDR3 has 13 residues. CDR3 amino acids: CASSEWSFGELFF. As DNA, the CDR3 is TGTGCCAGCAGTGAATGGAGTTTCGGGGAGCTGTTTTTT.

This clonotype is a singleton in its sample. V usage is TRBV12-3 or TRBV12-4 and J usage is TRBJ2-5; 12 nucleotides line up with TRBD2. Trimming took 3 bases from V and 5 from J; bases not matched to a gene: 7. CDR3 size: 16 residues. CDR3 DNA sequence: TGTGCCAGCAGTTTTGGGACTAGCGGGCCCTGGGAGACCCAGTACTTC. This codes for CASSFGTSGPWETQYF.

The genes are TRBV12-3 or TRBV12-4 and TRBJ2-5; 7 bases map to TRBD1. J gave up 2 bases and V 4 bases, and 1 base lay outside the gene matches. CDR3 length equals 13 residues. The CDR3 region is CASSWGQQETQYF. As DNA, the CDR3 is TGTGCCAGCAGTTGGGGACAGCAAGAGACCCAGTACTTC.

In nucleotides, the CDR3 is TGTGCCAGCAGTTACTCGACAGGGGGCTACGAGCAGTACTTC. This sequence encodes CASSYSTGGYEQYF. The chain carries TRBV6-2 or TRBV6-3 and TRBJ2-7; 9 bases map to TRBD1. This CDR3 has 14 amino acids. Germline CDR1 and CDR2: MNHEY and SVGEGT. The V segment lost 0 bases and the J segment 3 bases; nucleotides outside the gene matches: 0.

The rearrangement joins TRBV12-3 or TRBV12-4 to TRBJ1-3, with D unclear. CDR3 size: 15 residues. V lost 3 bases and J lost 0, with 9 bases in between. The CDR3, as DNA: TGTGCCAGCAGTTTGTGGTCGGACTCTGGAAACACCATATATTTT. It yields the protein CASSLWSDSGNTIYF.

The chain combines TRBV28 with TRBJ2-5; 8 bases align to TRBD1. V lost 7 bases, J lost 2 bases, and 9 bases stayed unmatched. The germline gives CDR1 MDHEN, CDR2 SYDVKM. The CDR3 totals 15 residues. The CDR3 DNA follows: TGTGCCAGCACACTGACAGGGGAACTGCAAGAGACCCAGTACTTC. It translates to CASTLTGELQETQYF.

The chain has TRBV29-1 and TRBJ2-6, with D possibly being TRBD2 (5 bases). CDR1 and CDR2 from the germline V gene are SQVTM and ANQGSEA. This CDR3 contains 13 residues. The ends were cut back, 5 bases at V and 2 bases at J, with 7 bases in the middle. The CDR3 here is CSVLRAGANVLTF. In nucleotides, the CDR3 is TGCAGCGTTTTGCGGGCTGGGGCCAACGTCCTGACTTTC.

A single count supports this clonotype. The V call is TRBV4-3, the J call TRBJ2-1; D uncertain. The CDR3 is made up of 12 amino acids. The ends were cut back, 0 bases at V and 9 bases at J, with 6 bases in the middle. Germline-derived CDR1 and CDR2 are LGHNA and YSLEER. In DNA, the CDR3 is TGCGCCAGCAGCCAAGAAGGGCGTGAGCAGTTCTTC. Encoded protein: CASSQEGREQFF.

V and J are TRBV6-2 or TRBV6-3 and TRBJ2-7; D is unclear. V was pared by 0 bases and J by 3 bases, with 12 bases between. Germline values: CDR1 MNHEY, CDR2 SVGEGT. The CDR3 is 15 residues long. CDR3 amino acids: CASSYSQRFNYEQYF. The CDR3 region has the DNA TGTGCCAGCAGTTACTCCCAGCGCTTCAACTACGAGCAGTACTTC.

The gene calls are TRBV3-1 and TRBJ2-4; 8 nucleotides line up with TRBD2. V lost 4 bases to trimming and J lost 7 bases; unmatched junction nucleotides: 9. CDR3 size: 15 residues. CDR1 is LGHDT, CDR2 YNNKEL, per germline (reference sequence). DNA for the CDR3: TGTGCCAGCAGCCCCTTCGGGGGGGATGGGAACATTCAGTACTTC. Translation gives CASSPFGGDGNIQYF.

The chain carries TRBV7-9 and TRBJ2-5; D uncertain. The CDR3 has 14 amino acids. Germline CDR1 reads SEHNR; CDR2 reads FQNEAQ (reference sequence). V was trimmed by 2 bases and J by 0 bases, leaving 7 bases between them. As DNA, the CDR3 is TGTGCCAGCAGCTTACGAAGCTACCAAGAGACCCAGTACTTC. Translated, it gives CASSLRSYQETQYF.

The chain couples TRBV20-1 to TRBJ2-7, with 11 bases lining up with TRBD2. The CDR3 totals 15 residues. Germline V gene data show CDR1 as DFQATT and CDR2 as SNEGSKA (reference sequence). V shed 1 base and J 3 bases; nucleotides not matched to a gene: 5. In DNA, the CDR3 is TGCAGTGCTAGAGTAGCGGGAGGGTCCGTCTACGAGCAGTACTTC. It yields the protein CSARVAGGSVYEQYF.

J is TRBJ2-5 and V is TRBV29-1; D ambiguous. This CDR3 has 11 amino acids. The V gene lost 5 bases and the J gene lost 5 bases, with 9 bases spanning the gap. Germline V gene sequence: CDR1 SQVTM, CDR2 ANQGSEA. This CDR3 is CSVWGSETQYF. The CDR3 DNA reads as TGCAGCGTTTGGGGTTCCGAGACCCAGTACTTC.

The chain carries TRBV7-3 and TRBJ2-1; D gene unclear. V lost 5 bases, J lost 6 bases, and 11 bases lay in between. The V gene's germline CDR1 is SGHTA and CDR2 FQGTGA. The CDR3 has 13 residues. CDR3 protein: CASSPSPSNEQFF. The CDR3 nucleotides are TGTGCCAGCAGCCCTAGTCCTTCCAATGAGCAGTTCTTC.

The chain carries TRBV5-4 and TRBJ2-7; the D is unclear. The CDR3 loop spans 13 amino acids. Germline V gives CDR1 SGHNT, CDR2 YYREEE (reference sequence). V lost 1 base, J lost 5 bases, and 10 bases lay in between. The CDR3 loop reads CASSLRQFNEQYF. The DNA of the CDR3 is TGTGCCAGCAGCTTGAGGCAGTTTAACGAGCAGTACTTC.

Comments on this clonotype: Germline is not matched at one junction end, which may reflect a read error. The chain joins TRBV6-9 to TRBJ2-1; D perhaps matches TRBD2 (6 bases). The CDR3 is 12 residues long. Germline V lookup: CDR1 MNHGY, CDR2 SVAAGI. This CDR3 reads CASSSTGTSGIF. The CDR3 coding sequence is TGTGCCAGCAGTTCCACCGGGACTTCGGGCATCTTC.

CDR3 protein: CASGSYNEQFF. The DNA of the CDR3 is TGTGCCAGCGGGAGTTACAATGAGCAGTTCTTC. The genes are TRBV6-5 and TRBJ2-1, with a weak D call TRBD2 (5 bases). The V gene's germline CDR1 is MNHEY and CDR2 SVGAGI. The CDR3 has 11 amino acids. V was pared by 8 bases and J by 4 bases, with 6 bases between.

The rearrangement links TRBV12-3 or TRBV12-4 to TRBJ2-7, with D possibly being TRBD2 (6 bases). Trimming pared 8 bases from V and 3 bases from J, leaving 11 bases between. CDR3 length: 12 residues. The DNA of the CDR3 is TGTGCCAGCGGGGGACTTTTCTACGAGCAGTACTTC. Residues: CASGGLFYEQYF.

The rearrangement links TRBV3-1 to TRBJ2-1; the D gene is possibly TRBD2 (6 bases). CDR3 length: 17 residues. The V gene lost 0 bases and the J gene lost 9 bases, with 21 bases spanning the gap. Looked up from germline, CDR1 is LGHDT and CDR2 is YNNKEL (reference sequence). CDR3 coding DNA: TGTGCCAGCAGCCAAGAAGGAAGGTTGACTAGTAGGGTTGAGCAGTTCTTC. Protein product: CASSQEGRLTSRVEQFF.

DNA of the CDR3: TGTGCCAGCTCTCCCAGGACAGGGGGGCAAGGCACTGAAGCTTTCTTT. This sequence encodes CASSPRTGGQGTEAFF. This chain uses TRBV18 with TRBJ1-1; 10 bases are shared with TRBD1. CDR1 is KGHSH, CDR2 LQKENI, per germline. J lost 4 bases, V lost 6 bases, and 11 bases had no gene match. The CDR3 covers 16 residues.

CDR3 protein: CASSSWTSGTEQYF. CDR3 DNA: TGTGCCAGCAGCTCGTGGACTAGCGGGACTGAGCAGTACTTC. The chain couples TRBV7-9 to TRBJ2-7, with 12 nucleotides matching TRBD2. CDR3 length: 14 amino acids. J was trimmed by 7 bases and V by 4 bases; bases with no gene match: 5. CDR1 is SEHNR, CDR2 FQNEAQ, per germline (reference sequence).